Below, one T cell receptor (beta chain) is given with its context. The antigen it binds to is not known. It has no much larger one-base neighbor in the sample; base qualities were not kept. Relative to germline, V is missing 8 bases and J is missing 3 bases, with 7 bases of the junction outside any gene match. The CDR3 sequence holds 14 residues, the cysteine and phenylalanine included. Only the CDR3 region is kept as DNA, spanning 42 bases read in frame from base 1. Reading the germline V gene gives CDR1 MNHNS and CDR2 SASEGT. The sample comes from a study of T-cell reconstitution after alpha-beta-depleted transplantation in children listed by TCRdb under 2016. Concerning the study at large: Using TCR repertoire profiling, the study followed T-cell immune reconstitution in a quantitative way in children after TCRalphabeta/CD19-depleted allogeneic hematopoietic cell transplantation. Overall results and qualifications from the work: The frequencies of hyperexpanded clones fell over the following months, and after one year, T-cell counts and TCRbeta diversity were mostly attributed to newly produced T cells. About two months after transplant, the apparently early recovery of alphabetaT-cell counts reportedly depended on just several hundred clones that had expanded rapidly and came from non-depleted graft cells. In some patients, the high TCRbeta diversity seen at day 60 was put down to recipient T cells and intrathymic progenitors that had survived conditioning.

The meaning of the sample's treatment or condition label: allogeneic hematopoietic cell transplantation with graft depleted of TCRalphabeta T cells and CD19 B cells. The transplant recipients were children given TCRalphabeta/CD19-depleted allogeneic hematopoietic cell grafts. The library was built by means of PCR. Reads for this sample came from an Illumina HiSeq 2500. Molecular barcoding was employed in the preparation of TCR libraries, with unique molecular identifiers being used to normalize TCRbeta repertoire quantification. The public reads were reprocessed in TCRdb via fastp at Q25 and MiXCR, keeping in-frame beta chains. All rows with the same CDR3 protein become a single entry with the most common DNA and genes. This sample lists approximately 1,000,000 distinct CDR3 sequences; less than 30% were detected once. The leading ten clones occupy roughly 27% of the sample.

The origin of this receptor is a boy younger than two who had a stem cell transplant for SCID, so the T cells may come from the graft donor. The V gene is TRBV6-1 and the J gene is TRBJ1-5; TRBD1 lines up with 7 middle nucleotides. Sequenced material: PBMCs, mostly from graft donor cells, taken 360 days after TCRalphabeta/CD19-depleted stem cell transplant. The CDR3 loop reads CASDRDSLNQPQHF. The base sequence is TGTGCCAGCGACCGGGACAGCCTCAATCAGCCCCAGCATTTT.